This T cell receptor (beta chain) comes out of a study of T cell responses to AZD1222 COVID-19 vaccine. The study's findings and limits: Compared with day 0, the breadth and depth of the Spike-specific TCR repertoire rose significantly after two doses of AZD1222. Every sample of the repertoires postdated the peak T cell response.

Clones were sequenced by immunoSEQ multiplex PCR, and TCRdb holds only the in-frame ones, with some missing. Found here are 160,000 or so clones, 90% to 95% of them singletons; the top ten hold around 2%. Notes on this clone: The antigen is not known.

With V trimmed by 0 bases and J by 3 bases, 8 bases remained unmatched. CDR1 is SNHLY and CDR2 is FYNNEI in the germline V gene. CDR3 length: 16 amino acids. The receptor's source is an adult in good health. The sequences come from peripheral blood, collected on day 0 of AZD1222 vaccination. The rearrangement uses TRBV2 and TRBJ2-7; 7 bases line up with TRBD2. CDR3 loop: CASSEAPPGLNYEQYF. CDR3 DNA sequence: TGTGCCAGCAGTGAAGCCCCACCGGGACTAAACTACGAGCAGTACTTC.